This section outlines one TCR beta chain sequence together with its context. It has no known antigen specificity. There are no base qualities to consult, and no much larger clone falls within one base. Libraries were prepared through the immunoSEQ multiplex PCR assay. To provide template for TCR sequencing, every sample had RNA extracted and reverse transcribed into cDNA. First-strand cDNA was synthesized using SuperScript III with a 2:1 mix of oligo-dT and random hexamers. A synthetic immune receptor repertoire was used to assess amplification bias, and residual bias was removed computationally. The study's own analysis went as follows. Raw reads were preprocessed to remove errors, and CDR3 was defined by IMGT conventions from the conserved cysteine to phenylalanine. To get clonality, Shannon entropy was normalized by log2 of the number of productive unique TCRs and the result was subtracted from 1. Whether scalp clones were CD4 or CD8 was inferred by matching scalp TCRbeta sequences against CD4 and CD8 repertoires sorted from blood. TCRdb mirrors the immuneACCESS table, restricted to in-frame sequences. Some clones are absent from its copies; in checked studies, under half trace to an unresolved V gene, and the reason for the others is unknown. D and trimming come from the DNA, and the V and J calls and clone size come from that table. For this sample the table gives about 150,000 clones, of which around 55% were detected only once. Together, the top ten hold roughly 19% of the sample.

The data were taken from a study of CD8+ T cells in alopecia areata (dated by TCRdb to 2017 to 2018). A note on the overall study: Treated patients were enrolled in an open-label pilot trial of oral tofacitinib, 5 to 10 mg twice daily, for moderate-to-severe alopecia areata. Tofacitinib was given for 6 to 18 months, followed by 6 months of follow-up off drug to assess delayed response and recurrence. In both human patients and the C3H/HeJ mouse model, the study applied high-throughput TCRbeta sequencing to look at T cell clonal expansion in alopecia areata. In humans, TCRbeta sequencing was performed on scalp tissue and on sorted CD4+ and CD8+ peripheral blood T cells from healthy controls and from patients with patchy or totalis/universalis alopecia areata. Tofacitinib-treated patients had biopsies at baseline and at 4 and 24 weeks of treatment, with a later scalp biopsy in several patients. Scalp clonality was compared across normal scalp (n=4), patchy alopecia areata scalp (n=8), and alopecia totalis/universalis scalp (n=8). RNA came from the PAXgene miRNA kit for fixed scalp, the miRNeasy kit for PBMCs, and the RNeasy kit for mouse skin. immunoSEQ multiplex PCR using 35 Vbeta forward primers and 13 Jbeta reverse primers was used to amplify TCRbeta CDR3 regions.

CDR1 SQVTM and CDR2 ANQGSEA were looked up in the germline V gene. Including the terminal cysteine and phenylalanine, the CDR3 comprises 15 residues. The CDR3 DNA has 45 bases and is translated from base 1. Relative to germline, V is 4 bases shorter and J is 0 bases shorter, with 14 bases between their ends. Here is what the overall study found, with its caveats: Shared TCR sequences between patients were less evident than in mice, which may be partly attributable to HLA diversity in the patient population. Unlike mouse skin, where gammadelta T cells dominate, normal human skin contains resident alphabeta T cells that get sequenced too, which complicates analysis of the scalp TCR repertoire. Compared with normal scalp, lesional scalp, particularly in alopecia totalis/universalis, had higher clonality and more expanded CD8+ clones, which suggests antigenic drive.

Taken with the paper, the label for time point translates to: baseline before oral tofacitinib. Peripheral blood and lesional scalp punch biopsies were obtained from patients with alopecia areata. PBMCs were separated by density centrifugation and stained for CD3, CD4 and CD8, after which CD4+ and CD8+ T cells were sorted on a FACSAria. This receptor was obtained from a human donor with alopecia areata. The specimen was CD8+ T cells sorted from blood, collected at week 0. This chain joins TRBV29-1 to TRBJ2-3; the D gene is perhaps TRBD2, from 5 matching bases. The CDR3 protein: CSVVRAGDSTDTQYF. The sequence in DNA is TGCAGCGTTGTTAGAGCCGGGGATAGCACAGATACGCAGTATTTT.